These 30 T cell receptor beta chains originate from one sample sequenced in a study of blood T cells in healthy people across ages. PCR was performed a second time for about 6 to 12 cycles using a sample-barcoded 5' primer and a J-beta primer mix. TCRdb reprocessed the 5' RACE reads via MiXCR and lists one record per CDR3 protein. The sample contains just over 800,000 distinct CDR3 sequences, roughly 60% of which appear only once. The specimen sequenced was blood. These receptors were collected from a man aged 25-45 years in good health.

This clonotype was recorded a few times. V is TRBV5-8 and J is TRBJ2-6; D unresolved. V was cut by 0 bases and J by 0 bases, with 10 bases left in between. Germline loops: CDR1 SGHTS, CDR2 YDEGEE. This CDR3 is built from 17 residues. The CDR3 is CASSLVVLSSGANVLTF. CDR3 nucleotide sequence: TGTGCCAGCAGCTTGGTGGTTCTGAGCTCTGGGGCCAACGTCCTGACTTTC.

With respect to this clonotype: A much larger clone sits a single nucleotide away, making a read error possible. The chain employs TRBV7-2 and TRBJ2-1; 7 bases are shared with TRBD2. The DNA matches TRBJ2-7 better at its end, which makes the J call doubtful. CDR3 length: 13 residues. Germline V gene sequence: CDR1 SGHTA, CDR2 FQGNSA. The CDR3 DNA sequence: TGTGCCAGCAGCTCCAGCGGGGCTCCCGAGCAGTACTTC. This sequence encodes CASSSSGAPEQYF.

This clonotype was detected only a few times. The chain is built from TRBV12-3 or TRBV12-4 and TRBJ2-1, with D tentatively TRBD2 (5 bases). Between the trimmed V and J ends, which lost 5 bases and 10 bases, there was a span of 12 bases. The CDR3 runs to 12 residues. CDR3 loop: CASSPFSGEQFF. The CDR3 DNA is TGTGCCAGCAGTCCCTTTTCGGGGGAGCAGTTCTTC.

V and J are TRBV10-3 and TRBJ2-7; 12 bases are a match to TRBD1. The J segment lost 1 base and the V segment lost 6 bases, leaving 13 bases of the junction unmatched. The CDR3 is 18 amino acids. CDR1 and CDR2 (germline): ENHRY, SYGVKD. For the CDR3, the DNA is TGTGCCATCAGCGACCGGGACAGGGGGCAGAAAGCATCCTACGAGCAGTACTTC. Translated: CAISDRDRGQKASYEQYF.

This clonotype is a singleton in its sample. V gene TRBV10-3 combines with J gene TRBJ2-6; D not resolved. The V end was cut by 0 bases, the J end by 5 bases, with 5 bases between. This CDR3 has 14 amino acids. Germline values: CDR1 ENHRY, CDR2 SYGVKD. The CDR3 here is CAISESTRANVLTF. The CDR3 DNA reads TGTGCCATCAGTGAGTCGACAAGGGCCAACGTCCTGACTTTC.

V is TRBV11-1 and J is TRBJ2-5; D gene unclear. The CDR3 contains 15 residues. With 1 base removed from V and 0 bases from J, the gap between germline ends came to 9 bases. The V gene's germline CDR1 is SGHAT and CDR2 FQDESV (reference sequence). In nucleotides, the CDR3 is TGTGCCAGCAGCTTAGAGGGCCGTAACCAAGAGACCCAGTACTTC. Translating it yields CASSLEGRNQETQYF. The whole variable domain, remainder taken from reference TRBV11-1 and TRBJ2-5, is EAEVAQSPRYKITEKSQAVAFWCDPISGHATLYWYRQILGQGPELLVQFQDESVVDDSQLPKDRFSAERLKGVDSTLKIQPAELGDSAMYLCASSLEGRNQETQYFGPGTRLLVL.

The rearrangement links TRBV6-2 or TRBV6-3 to TRBJ2-7; D may correspond to TRBD1 or TRBD2 (5 bases each). Trimming cost V 2 bases and J 6 bases, with 11 bases left between them. The CDR3 runs to 13 residues. The germline V gene encodes CDR1 MNHEY and CDR2 SVGEGT. The CDR3 DNA is TGTGCCAGCAGTTACGGGGGAGCTGGCGAGCAGTACTTC. Amino acids: CASSYGGAGEQYF.

The genes are TRBV6-4 and TRBJ2-3; weak D call: TRBD2 (5 bases). V was cut by 9 bases and J by 0 bases, with 13 bases left in between. This CDR3 spans 14 amino acids. Looked up from germline, CDR1 is MRHNA and CDR2 is SNTAGT. CDR3 loop: CASRAEASTDTQYF. Here the CDR3 DNA reads TGTGCCAGTCGAGCGGAAGCTAGCACAGATACGCAGTATTTT.

The chain carries TRBV7-8 and TRBJ1-2, with a tentative D call TRBD1 (5 bases). Per the germline V gene, CDR1 is SGHVS and CDR2 is FQNEAQ. This CDR3 has 15 amino acids. Trimming stripped 3 bases from V and 5 bases from J, with 16 bases between. The CDR3: CASSFLRVGGYGYTF. CDR3 nucleotides: TGTGCCAGCAGCTTTTTACGTGTGGGGGGATATGGCTACACCTTC. The entire variable domain, with the rest obtained from reference TRBV7-8 and TRBJ1-2, is as follows: GAGVSQSPRYKVAKRGQDVALRCDPISGHVSLFWYQQALGQGPEFLTYFQNEAQLDKSGLPSDRFFAERPEGSVSTLKIQRTQQEDSAVYLCASSFLRVGGYGYTFGSGTRLTVV.

CDR3 bases: TGTGCCAGCAGCCGGGGGACAGGGGCGAACTACGAGCAGTACTTC. Protein: CASSRGTGANYEQYF. The chain carries TRBV14 and TRBJ2-7, with 10 bases aligning to TRBD1. V lost 4 bases and J lost 3; bases outside the gene matches: 6. The germline V gene has CDR1 SGHDN and CDR2 FVKESK. This CDR3 has 15 amino acids.

To note about this clonotype: This may arise from a read error, as a much more abundant clone is one base away. The chain employs TRBV7-2 and TRBJ1-2; 7 nucleotides line up with TRBD1. Germline CDR1 reads SGHTA; CDR2 reads FQGNSA. The CDR3 totals 15 residues. The DNA for the CDR3 is TGTGCCAGCAGCTTATCAGGGGGGGGCAACTATGGCTGCACCTTC. This gives the protein CASSLSGGGNYGCTF.

In DNA form, the CDR3 reads TGTGCCAGCAGCCAAGATTTCGGCGAGCAGTACTTC. Residues: CASSQDFGEQYF. The rearrangement uses TRBV14 and TRBJ2-7; D call uncertain. The CDR3 consists of 12 residues. Per the germline V gene, CDR1 is SGHDN and CDR2 is FVKESK. V dropped 0 bases and J dropped 6 bases, with 6 bases sitting between them.

The V gene is TRBV6-5, the J gene TRBJ2-5, with 8 bases that match TRBD2. This CDR3 is 16 amino acids long. The V segment lost 4 bases and the J segment 4 bases; nucleotides outside the gene matches: 11. Germline V gene data show CDR1 as MNHEY and CDR2 as SVGAGI. CDR3: CASSFPSGGLGETQYF. The CDR3 nucleotides are TGTGCCAGCAGTTTCCCAAGCGGGGGACTAGGAGAGACCCAGTACTTC.

This clonotype came up a few times. The CDR3 reads CASSPAGTSANEQFF. CDR3 bases: TGTGCCAGCAGCCCTGCCGGGACTAGCGCCAATGAGCAGTTCTTC. The chain carries TRBV11-2 and TRBJ2-1, with 10 bases matching TRBD2. V dropped 5 bases and J dropped 6; count of bases not matched to a gene: 7. From germline, CDR1 is SGHAT and CDR2 FQNNGV. The CDR3 spans 15 residues.

The chain employs TRBV6-6 and TRBJ1-2; 7 bases map to TRBD1. CDR3 length: 16 amino acids. Germline V gene sequence: CDR1 MNHNY, CDR2 SVGAGI (reference sequence). Trimming removed 2 bases from V and 5 bases from J; junction bases left unmatched: 11. DNA of the CDR3: TGTGCCAGCAGTTACCCTGGTGGGCAGGGGGTATATGGCTACACCTTC. Amino acid sequence: CASSYPGGQGVYGYTF.

This clonotype has more than one count but fewer than ten. V usage is TRBV7-2 and J usage is TRBJ2-5; 9 bases are a match to TRBD2. The CDR3 loop spans 17 amino acids. The ends lost 5 bases at V and 6 bases at J; junction bases unmatched: 16. Germline-derived CDR1 and CDR2 are SGHTA and FQGNSA. Here the CDR3 reads CASSPHAGGGGMKTQYF. The DNA for the CDR3 is TGTGCCAGCAGCCCCCACGCGGGGGGGGGAGGTATGAAGACCCAGTACTTC.

V gene TRBV6-5 combines with J gene TRBJ2-1; D is possibly TRBD2 (7 bases). In germline, CDR1 is MNHEY, CDR2 SVGAGI. Trimming pared 6 bases from V and 4 bases from J, leaving 16 bases between. This CDR3 is built from 15 residues. As DNA, the CDR3 is TGTGCCAGCAGGATTAAGGGGGGGCTGTACAATGAGCAGTTCTTC. It codes for CASRIKGGLYNEQFF.

The chain is built from TRBV14 and TRBJ2-3; D is ambiguous. Between the trimmed V and J ends, which lost 7 bases and 3 bases, there was a span of 11 bases. Germline V lookup: CDR1 SGHDN, CDR2 FVKESK. The CDR3 covers 13 residues. The CDR3, as DNA: TGTGCCAGCAATAAAATTGGGACAGATACGCAGTATTTT. As protein: CASNKIGTDTQYF. The full variable domain, in which reference TRBV14 and TRBJ2-3 provide the parts outside the CDR3, is EAGVTQFPSHSVIEKGQTVTLRCDPISGHDNLYWYRRVMGKEIKFLLHFVKESKQDESGMPNNRFLAERTGGTYSTLKVQPAELEDSGVYFCASNKIGTDTQYFGPGTRLTVL.

The chain employs TRBV6-1 and TRBJ2-7, with D perhaps matching TRBD1 (6 bases). This CDR3 is built from 15 residues. Trimming shortened V by 1 base and J by 0 bases, and 10 bases separated the two germline ends. Germline loops: CDR1 MNHNS, CDR2 SASEGT. CDR3 region: CASSEELGGSYEQYF. CDR3 coding DNA: TGTGCCAGCAGTGAAGAGTTAGGGGGCTCCTACGAGCAGTACTTC.

This clonotype was observed at least ten times. V gene TRBV20-1 combines with J gene TRBJ1-4; D is unclear. Looked up from germline, CDR1 is DFQATT and CDR2 is SNEGSKA (reference sequence). The CDR3 loop spans 13 amino acids. V was trimmed by 6 bases and J by 4 bases, leaving 12 bases between them. In DNA, the CDR3 is TGCAGTGCCCCGGACGGGCGTAATGAAAAACTGTTTTTT. Protein: CSAPDGRNEKLFF.

This chain joins TRBV27 and TRBJ1-5; the D gene is possibly TRBD1 (6 bases). The CDR3 has 14 amino acids. Trimming cost V 3 bases and J 8 bases, with 14 bases left between them. Germline V lookup: CDR1 MNHEY, CDR2 SMNVEV (reference sequence). The CDR3 DNA reads as TGTGCCAGCAGTTTTGACAGGACAAGCAAGCCCCAGCATTTT. Translating gives CASSFDRTSKPQHF.

Turning to this clonotype: One end of the junction fails to match germline, which may point to a read error. The genes are TRBV7-8 and TRBJ1-5, with 9 bases aligning to TRBD1. Germline assignment: CDR1 SGHVS and CDR2 FQNEAQ. This CDR3 is 17 amino acids long. The CDR3 DNA reads TGTGCTAGCAGCTCCACAGGGGGCGCGGATAGCAATCAGCCCCAGCATTTT. Amino acids: CASSSTGGADSNQPQHF.

The chain recombines TRBV6-1 with TRBJ2-4; no clear D. TRBJ2-7 explains the end of the DNA better; the J call may be wrong. In germline, CDR1 is MNHNS, CDR2 SASEGT. This CDR3 is 13 amino acids long. The CDR3 sequence: CAIMTKSNYEQYF. CDR3 sequence (DNA): TGTGCCATCATGACAAAATCCAACTACGAGCAGTACTTC.

J is TRBJ2-3 and V is TRBV5-1; D call uncertain. The CDR3 loop spans 14 amino acids. In germline, CDR1 is SGHRS, CDR2 YFSETQ. V was clipped by 4 bases and J by 6 bases, with 15 bases between them. DNA of the CDR3: TGCGCCAGCAGCAGCGCCCTCCCTCGGGATACGCAGTATTTT. This sequence encodes CASSSALPRDTQYF.

V gene TRBV7-2 combines with J gene TRBJ2-7; D may be TRBD1 (7 bases). V was clipped by 5 bases and J by 3 bases, with 14 bases between them. CDR1 is SGHTA, CDR2 FQGNSA, per germline. This CDR3 spans 14 amino acids. Here the CDR3 reads CASSTRQGGYEQYF. CDR3 nucleotide sequence: TGTGCCAGCAGCACCCGACAGGGAGGCTACGAGCAGTACTTC.

CDR3 bases: TGTGCCAGCAGTTTAGTAACAGGGGGAAGAGAGCAGTACTTC. Protein: CASSLVTGGREQYF. The chain has TRBV27 and TRBJ2-5; 8 positions agree with TRBD1. V shed 2 bases, J shed 11 bases, and the junction held 10 bases outside the gene matches. Germline V gene data show CDR1 as MNHEY and CDR2 as SMNVEV (reference sequence). This CDR3 contains 14 residues.

This chain connects TRBV29-1 to TRBJ2-3, with 7 positions matching TRBD2. The CDR3 consists of 12 residues. V lost 2 bases, J lost 8 bases, and 4 bases stayed unmatched. Per germline, CDR1 SQVTM and CDR2 ANQGSEA. CDR3 residues: CSVEMGRGTQYF. CDR3 nucleotides: TGCAGCGTTGAAATGGGGAGGGGTACGCAGTATTTT.

This clonotype was picked up a small number of times. The V call is TRBV6-6, the J call TRBJ1-6; D gene uncertain. CDR3 size: 12 residues. Germline-derived CDR1 and CDR2 are MNHNY and SVGAGI (reference sequence). V lost 6 bases, J lost 7 bases, and 7 bases lay in between. The CDR3 loop is CASSISNSPLHF. The CDR3 nucleotides read TGTGCCAGCAGCATATCGAATTCACCCCTCCACTTT.

V gene TRBV5-1 combines with J gene TRBJ2-3; D unclear. Germline V gene lookup returns CDR1 SGHRS and CDR2 YFSETQ. CDR3 length: 15 amino acids. V was clipped by 0 bases and J by 3 bases, with 11 bases between them. CDR3 sequence: CASSLEAGRTDTQYF. In DNA form, the CDR3 reads TGCGCCAGCAGCTTGGAGGCAGGCCGGACAGATACGCAGTATTTT.

This clonotype was found a few times. CDR3 nucleotide sequence: TGTGCCAGCAGAACCGGGACAAACTACGAGCAGTACTTC. Translation: CASRTGTNYEQYF. The V gene is TRBV6-2 or TRBV6-3, the J gene TRBJ2-7, with a weak D call TRBD1 (6 bases). The length of the CDR3 is 13 residues. The V gene's germline CDR1 is MNHEY and CDR2 SVGEGT. Trimming removed 6 bases at V and 3 bases at J, with 12 bases between.